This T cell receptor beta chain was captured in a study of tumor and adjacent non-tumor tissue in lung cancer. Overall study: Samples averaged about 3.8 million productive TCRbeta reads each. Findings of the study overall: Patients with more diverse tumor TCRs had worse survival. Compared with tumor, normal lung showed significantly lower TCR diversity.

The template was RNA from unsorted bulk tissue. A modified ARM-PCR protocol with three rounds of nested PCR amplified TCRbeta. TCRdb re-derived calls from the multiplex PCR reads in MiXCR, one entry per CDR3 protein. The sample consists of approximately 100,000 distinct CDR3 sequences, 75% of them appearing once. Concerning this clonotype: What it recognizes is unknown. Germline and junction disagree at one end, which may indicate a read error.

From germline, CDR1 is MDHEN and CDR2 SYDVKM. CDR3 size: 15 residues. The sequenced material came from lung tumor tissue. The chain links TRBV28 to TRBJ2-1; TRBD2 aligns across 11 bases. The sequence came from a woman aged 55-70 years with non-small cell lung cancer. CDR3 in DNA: TGTGTCAGCAGTTCATATAGCGGGGGGGGCAATGAGCAGTTCTTC. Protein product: CVSSSYSGGGNEQFF.